A selection of T cell receptor beta chains follows, all from one sample in a study of blood T cells in healthy people across ages. One entry per CDR3 protein results from TCRdb running MiXCR on the 5' RACE reads. The data show more than 600,000 distinct CDR3 sequences, approximately 25% seen once. A further study also used this sample, focusing on T cells of mothers and their children.

The sequenced sample was blood. These receptors all stem from a boy aged 10-17 years in good health. Each CDR3 is given with its conserved first and last residue. The D gene is left open where the match is weak. Where a row states a size, it is once, few, many or the class of an expanded clone; other rows omit it.

TRBV29-1	TRBD2	once	TRBJ2-7	TGCAGCGTTGTAGTGACTAGCGGAAGCTCCTACGAGCAGTACTTC	CSVVVTSGSSYEQYF
TRBV7-9	-	many	TRBJ2-1	TGTGCCAGCAGCGCCAGACAGGAGGGTGAGCAGTTCTTC	CASSARQEGEQFF
TRBV12-3/TRBV12-4	TRBD2	few	TRBJ2-3	TGTGCCAGCAGTTTCCGCGGGGGAAGCACAGATACGCAGTATTTT	CASSFRGGSTDTQYF
TRBV20-1	TRBD1	-	TRBJ2-1	TGCAGTGCTAGAGGATGGGACAGGGGTAATGAGCAGTTCTTC	CSARGWDRGNEQFF
TRBV9	-	few	TRBJ1-5	TGTGCCAGCAGCAGTACGGAGTGGGGTCAGCCCCAGCATTTT	CASSSTEWGQPQHF
TRBV6-6	TRBD2	many	TRBJ2-7	TGTGCCAGCAGAGACCCTGGACTAGCGGGAGCCTACGAGCAGTACTTC	CASRDPGLAGAYEQYF
TRBV4-2	-	few	TRBJ2-7	TGTGCCAGCAGCCAAGTCCCGGGGGTTGGCTACGAGCAGTACTTC	CASSQVPGVGYEQYF
TRBV5-6	-	-	TRBJ2-1	TGTGCCAGCAGCACCGGGACCCCTTTCAATGAGCAGTTCTTC	CASSTGTPFNEQFF
TRBV6-5	-	many	TRBJ1-4	TGTGCCAGCAGTGATCGACGGTATCTGTTTTTT	CASSDRRYLFF
TRBV27	-	-	TRBJ2-2	TGTGCCAGCAGTGCACGGCTTACCGGGGAGCTGTTTTTT	CASSARLTGELFF